The clone carrying this TCR beta chain has just a few counts. With a constant-region primer, TCR beta cDNA was made from 450 to 550 ng of total RNA. Sequencing libraries for TCR beta derived from three nested multiplex PCR rounds that used slightly modified ARM-PCR. TRBV1-TRBV30 forward primers and a C-beta reverse primer were used in the first two PCR rounds, which each ran for approximately 9 cycles. TCRdb reprocessed the multiplex PCR reads via MiXCR and lists one record per CDR3 protein. This table holds about 180,000 distinct CDR3 sequences, around 60% found once. The germline CDR1 and CDR2 sequences are MNHNS and SASEGT. The length of the CDR3 is 14 residues. V lost 1 base and J 11 bases, leaving 17 bases between the germline ends. Unsorted whole blood supplied the RNA, and germline DNA was extracted too. This sample is drawn from a study of tumor-infiltrating lymphocytes in primary liver carcinoma.

This receptor was obtained from a man in his forties or fifties with primary liver carcinoma and hepatitis B virus infection. The chain is built from TRBV6-1 and TRBJ1-1; D is undetermined. Sample: peripheral blood. The CDR3 reads CASSEGAVQNGAFF. In DNA, the CDR3 is TGTGCCAGCAGTGAAGGGGCAGTCCAGAACGGGGCTTTCTTT.